Each of the 3 T cell receptor beta chains below was sequenced from the same sample in a study of T cells in tuberculosis. Specified time point: new active TB diagnosis, blood taken before or within 7 days of starting treatment. The method was immunoSEQ multiplex PCR; TCRdb's version includes in-frame clones alone and lacks a portion of them. The sample holds 30,000 to 40,000 clones, 94% seen once. The sequenced sample was PBMCs, obtained at tuberculosis diagnosis. The receptors were gathered from an adult with tuberculosis.

This chain uses TRBV10-3 with TRBJ2-7, with 8 positions matching TRBD1. Germline assignment: CDR1 ENHRY and CDR2 SYGVKD. The V segment lost 5 bases and the J segment 6 bases; nucleotides outside the gene matches: 12. The CDR3 extends over 15 amino acids. CDR3 in amino acids: CAISPPNAGGAEQYF. The DNA of the CDR3 is TGTGCCATCAGTCCGCCGAACGCAGGGGGCGCCGAGCAGTACTTC.

The gene calls are TRBV5-1 and TRBJ2-3; D call uncertain. Trimming took off 4 bases at V and 0 bases at J, with 9 bases between the two ends. Looked up from germline, CDR1 is SGHRS and CDR2 is YFSETQ. The CDR3 runs 14 residues. CDR3 sequence (DNA): TGCGCCAGCAGCGCTACTTTAAGCACAGATACGCAGTATTTT. It translates to CASSATLSTDTQYF. Full variable domain (outside the CDR3, taken from reference TRBV5-1 and TRBJ2-3): KAGVTQTPRYLIKTRGQQVTLSCSPISGHRSVSWYQQTPGQGLQFLFEYFSETQRNKGNFPGRFSGRQFSNSRSEMNVSTLELGDSALYLCASSATLSTDTQYFGPGTRLTVL.

The chain uses TRBV9 and TRBJ2-3; possible D gene TRBD2, 5 bases. This CDR3 has 18 amino acids. V was clipped by 3 bases and J by 4 bases, with 24 bases between them. CDR1 and CDR2 from the germline V gene are SGDLS and YYNGEE. In nucleotides, the CDR3 is TGTGCCAGCAGCGAGCAGTCTCCGATCCCTAGCCCCCCAGATACGCAGTATTTT. This codes for CASSEQSPIPSPPDTQYF.